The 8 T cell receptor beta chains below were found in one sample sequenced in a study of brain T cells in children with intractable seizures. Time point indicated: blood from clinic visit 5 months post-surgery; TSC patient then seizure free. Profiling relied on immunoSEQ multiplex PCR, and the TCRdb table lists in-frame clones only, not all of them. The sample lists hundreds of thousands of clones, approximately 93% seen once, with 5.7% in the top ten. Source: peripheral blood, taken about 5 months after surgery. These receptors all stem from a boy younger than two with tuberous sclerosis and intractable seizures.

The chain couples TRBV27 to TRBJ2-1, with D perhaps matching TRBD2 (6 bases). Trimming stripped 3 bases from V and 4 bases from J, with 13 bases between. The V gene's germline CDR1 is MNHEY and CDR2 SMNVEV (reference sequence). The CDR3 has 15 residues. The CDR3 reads CASSFEVGTYNEQFF. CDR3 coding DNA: TGTGCCAGCAGTTTTGAAGTCGGGACTTACAATGAGCAGTTCTTC.

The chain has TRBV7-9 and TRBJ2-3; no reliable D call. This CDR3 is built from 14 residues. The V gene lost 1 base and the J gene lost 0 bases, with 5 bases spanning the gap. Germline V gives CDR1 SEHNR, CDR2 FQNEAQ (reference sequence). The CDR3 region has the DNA TGTGCCAGCAGCTTAGTCGTTAGCACAGATACGCAGTATTTT. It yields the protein CASSLVVSTDTQYF.

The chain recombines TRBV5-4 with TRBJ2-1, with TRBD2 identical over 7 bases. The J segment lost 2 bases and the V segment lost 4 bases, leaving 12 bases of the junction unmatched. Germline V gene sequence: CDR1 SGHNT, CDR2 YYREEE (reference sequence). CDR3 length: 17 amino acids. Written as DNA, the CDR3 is TGTGCCAGCAGCCGACCAGACCAGCGGGGCGCCTACAATGAGCAGTTCTTC. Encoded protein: CASSRPDQRGAYNEQFF.

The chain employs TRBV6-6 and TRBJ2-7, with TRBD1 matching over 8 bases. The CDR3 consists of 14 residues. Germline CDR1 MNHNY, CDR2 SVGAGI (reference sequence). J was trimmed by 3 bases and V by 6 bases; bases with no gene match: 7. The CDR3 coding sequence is TGTGCCAGCAGCAGACAGGGGATGGGCTACGAGCAGTACTTC. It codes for CASSRQGMGYEQYF.

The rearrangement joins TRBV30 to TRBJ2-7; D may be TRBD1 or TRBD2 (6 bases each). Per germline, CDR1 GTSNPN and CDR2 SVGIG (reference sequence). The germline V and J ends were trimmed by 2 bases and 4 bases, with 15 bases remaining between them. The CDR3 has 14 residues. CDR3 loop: CAWSRGARVYEQYF. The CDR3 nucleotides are TGTGCCTGGAGTAGGGGGGCTAGGGTATACGAGCAGTACTTC.

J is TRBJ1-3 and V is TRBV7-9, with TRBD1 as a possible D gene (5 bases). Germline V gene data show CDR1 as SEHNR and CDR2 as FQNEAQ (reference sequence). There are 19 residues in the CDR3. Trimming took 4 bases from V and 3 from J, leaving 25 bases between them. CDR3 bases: TGTGCCAGCAGCTACTTTTTACGGGGCCCTTCCCGGGGTGGAAACACCATATATTTT. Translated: CASSYFLRGPSRGGNTIYF. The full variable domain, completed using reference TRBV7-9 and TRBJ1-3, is DTGVSQNPRHKITKRGQNVTFRCDPISEHNRLYWYRQTLGQGPEFLTYFQNEAQLEKSRLLSDRFSAERPKGSFSTLEIQRTEQGDSAMYLCASSYFLRGPSRGGNTIYFGEGSWLTVV.

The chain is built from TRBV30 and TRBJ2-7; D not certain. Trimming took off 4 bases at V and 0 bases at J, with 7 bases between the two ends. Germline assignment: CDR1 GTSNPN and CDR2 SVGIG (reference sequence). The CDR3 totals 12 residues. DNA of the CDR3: TGTGCCTGGATGGCAGGCTCCTACGAGCAGTACTTC. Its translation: CAWMAGSYEQYF.

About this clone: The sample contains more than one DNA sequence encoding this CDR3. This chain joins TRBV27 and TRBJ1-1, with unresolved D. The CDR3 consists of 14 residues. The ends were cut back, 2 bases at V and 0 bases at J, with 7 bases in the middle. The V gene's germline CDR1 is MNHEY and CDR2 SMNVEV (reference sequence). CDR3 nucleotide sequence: TGTGCCAGCAGTTTACGAGGGATGAACACTGAAGCTTTCTTT. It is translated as CASSLRGMNTEAFF.